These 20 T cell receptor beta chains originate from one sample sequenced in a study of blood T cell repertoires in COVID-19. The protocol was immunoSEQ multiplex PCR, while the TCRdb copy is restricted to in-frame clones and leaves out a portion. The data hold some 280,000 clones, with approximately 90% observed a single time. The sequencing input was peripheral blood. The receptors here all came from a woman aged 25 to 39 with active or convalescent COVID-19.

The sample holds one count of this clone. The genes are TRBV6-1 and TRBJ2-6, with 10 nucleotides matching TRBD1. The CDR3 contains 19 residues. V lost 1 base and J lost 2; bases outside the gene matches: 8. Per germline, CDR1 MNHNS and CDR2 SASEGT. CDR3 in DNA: TGTGCCAGCAGTGAAGTAGACAGGGGGCGAATTGCTGGGGCCAACGTCCTGACTTTC. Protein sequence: CASSEVDRGRIAGANVLTF.

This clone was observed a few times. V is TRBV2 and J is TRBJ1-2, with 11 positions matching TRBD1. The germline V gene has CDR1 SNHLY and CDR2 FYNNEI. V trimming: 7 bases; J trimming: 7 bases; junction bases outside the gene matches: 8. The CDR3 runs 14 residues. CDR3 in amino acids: CASKRTGGEAGYTF. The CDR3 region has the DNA TGTGCCAGCAAGAGGACAGGGGGCGAGGCTGGCTACACCTTC.

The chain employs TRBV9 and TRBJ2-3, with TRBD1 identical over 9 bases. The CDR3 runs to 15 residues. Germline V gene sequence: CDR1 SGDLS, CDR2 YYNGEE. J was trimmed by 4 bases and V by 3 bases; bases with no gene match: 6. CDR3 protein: CASSADRGRSDTQYF. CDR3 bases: TGTGCCAGCAGCGCGGACAGGGGTAGGTCAGATACGCAGTATTTT. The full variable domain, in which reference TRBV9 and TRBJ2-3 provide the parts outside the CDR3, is DSGVTQTPKHLITATGQRVTLRCSPRSGDLSVYWYQQSLDQGLQFLIQYYNGEERAKGNILERFSAQQFPDLHSELNLSSLELGDSALYFCASSADRGRSDTQYFGPGTRLTVL.

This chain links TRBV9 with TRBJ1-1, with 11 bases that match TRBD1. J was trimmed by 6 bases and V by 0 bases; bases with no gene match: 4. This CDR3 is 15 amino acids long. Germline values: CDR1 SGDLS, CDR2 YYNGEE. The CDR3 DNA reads TGTGCCAGCAGCGTAGGAGGACAGGGGGCCTCTGAAGCTTTCTTT. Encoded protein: CASSVGGQGASEAFF. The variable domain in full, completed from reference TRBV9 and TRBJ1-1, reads DSGVTQTPKHLITATGQRVTLRCSPRSGDLSVYWYQQSLDQGLQFLIQYYNGEERAKGNILERFSAQQFPDLHSELNLSSLELGDSALYFCASSVGGQGASEAFFGQGTRLTVV.

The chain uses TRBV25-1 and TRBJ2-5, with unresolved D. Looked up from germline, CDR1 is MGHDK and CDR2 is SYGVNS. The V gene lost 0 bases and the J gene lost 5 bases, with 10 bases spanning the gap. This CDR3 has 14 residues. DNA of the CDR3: TGTGCCAGCAGTGAATATTTTACCGGTGAGACCCAGTACTTC. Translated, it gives CASSEYFTGETQYF.

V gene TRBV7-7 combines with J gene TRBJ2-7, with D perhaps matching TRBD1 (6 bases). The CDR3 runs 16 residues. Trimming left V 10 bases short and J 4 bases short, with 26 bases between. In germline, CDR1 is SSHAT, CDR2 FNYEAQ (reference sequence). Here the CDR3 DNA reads TGTGCCAAAAGGCTGGAACAGGGACCCGCTTCGTACGAGCAGTACTTC. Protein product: CAKRLEQGPASYEQYF. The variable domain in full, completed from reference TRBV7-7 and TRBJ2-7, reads GAGVSQSPRYKVTKRGQDVTLRCDPISSHATLYWYQQALGQGPEFLTYFNYEAQPDKSGLPSDRFSAERPEGSISTLTIQRTEQRDSAMYRCAKRLEQGPASYEQYFGPGTRLTVT.

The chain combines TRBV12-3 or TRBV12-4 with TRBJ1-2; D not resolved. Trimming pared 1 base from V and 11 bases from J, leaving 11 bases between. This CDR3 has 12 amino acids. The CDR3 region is CASSLERERYTF. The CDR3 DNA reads TGTGCCAGCAGTTTAGAGAGGGAGCGTTACACCTTC.

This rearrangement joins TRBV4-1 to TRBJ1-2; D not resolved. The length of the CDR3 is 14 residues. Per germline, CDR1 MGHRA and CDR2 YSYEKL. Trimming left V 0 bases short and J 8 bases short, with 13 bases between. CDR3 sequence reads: CASSQERTRPGYTF. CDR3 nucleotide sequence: TGCGCCAGCAGCCAAGAAAGGACTCGGCCAGGCTACACCTTC.

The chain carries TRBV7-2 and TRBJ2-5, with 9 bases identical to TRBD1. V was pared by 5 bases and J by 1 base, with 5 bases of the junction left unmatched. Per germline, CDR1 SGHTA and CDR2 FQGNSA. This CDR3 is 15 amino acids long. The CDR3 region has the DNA TGTGCCAGCAGCCAGGACAGGGGTCTCCAAGAGACCCAGTACTTC. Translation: CASSQDRGLQETQYF.

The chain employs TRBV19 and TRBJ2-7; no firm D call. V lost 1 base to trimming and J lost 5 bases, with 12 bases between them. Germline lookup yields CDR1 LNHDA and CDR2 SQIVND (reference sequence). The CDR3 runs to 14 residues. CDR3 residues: CASSIAAGSDEQYF. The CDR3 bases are TGTGCCAGTAGTATAGCCGCAGGTTCGGACGAGCAGTACTTC.

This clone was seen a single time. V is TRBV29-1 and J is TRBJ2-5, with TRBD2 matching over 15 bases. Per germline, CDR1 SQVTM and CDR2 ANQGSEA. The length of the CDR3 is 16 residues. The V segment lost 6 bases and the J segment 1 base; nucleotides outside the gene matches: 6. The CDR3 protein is CSVGTSGGTIQETQYF. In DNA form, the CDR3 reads TGCAGCGTCGGGACTAGCGGGGGGACCATCCAAGAGACCCAGTACTTC.

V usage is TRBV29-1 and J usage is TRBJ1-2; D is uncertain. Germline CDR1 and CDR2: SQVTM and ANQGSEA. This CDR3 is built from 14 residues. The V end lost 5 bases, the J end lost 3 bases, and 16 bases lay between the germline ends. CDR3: CSVPSGARDYGYTF. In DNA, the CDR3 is TGCAGCGTTCCATCTGGCGCTCGGGACTATGGCTACACCTTC. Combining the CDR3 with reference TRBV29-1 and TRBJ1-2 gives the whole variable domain SAVISQKPSRDICQRGTSLTIQCQVDSQVTMMFWYRQQPGQSLTLIATANQGSEATYESGFVIDKFPISRPNLTFSTLTVSNMSPEDSSIYLCSVPSGARDYGYTFGSGTRLTVV.

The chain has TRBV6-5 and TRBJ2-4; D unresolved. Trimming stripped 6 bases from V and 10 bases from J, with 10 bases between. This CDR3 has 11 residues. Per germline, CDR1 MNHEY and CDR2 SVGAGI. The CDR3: CASRVSGIQYF. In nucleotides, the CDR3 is TGTGCCAGCAGGGTATCAGGAATTCAGTACTTC.

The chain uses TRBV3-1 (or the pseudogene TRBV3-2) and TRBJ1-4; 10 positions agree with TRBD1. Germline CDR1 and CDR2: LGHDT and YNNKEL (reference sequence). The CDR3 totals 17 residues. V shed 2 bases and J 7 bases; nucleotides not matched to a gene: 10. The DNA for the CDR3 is TGTGCCAGCAGCCAACTGCCCCCCGGGACAGGGGCTGAAAAACTGTTTTTT. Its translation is CASSQLPPGTGAEKLFF.

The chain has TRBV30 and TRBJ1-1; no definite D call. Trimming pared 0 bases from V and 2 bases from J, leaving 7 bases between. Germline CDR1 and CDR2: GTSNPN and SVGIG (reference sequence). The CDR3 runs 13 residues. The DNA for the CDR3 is TGTGCCTGGAGTGTAAACAGAAACACTGAAGCTTTCTTT. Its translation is CAWSVNRNTEAFF.

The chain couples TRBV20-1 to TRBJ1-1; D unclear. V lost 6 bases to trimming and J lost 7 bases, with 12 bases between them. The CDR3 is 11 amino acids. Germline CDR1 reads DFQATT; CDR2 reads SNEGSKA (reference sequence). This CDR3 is CSADKGNEAFF. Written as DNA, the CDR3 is TGCAGTGCCGACAAAGGTAATGAAGCTTTCTTT.

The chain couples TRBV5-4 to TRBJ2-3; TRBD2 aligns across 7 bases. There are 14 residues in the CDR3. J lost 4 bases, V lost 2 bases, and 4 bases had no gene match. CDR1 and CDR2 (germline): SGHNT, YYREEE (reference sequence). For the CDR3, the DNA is TGTGCCAGCAGCTTTAGCGGGTTCGCAGATACGCAGTATTTT. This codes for CASSFSGFADTQYF.

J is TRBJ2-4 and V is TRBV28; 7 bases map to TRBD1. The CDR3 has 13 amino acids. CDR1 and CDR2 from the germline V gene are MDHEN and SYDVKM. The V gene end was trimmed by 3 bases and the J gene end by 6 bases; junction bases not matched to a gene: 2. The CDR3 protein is CASSLAGGNIQYF. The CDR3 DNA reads TGTGCCAGCAGTTTGGCAGGGGGAAACATTCAGTACTTC.

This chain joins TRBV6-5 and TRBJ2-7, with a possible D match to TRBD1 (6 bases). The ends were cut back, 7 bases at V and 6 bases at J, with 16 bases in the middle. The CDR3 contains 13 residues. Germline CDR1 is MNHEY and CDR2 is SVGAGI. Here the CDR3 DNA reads TGTGCCAGCAATATGGCCCTAGGGGGCGAGCAGTACTTC. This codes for CASNMALGGEQYF.

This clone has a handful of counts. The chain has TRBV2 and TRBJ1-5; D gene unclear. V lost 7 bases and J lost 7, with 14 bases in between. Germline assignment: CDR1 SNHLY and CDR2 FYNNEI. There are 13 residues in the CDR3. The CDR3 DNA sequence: TGTGCCAGCACCTGGGAGGGTTGGCAGCCCCAGCATTTT. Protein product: CASTWEGWQPQHF. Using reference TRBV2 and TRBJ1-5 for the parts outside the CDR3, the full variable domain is EPEVTQTPSHQVTQMGQEVILRCVPISNHLYFYWYRQILGQKVEFLVSFYNNEISEKSEIFDDQFSVERPDGSNFTLKIRSTKLEDSAMYFCASTWEGWQPQHFGDGTRLSIL.